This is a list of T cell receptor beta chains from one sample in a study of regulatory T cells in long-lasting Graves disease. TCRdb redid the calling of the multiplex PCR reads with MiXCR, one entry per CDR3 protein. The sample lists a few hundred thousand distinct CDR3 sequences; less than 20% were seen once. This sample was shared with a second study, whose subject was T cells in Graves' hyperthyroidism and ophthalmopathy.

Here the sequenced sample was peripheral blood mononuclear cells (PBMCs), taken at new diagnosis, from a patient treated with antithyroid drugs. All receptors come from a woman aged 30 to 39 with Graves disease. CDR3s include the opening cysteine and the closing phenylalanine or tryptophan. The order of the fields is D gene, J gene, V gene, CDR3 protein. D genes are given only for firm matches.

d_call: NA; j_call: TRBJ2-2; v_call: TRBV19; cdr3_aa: CASSILAALTKPNTGELFF
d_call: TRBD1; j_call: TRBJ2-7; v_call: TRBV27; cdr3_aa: CASSFRTGVGTGHYEQYF
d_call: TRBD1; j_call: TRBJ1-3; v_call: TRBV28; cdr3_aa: CASSLIRQGRSGNTIYF
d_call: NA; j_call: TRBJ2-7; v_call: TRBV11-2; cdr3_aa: CASSLDGISYEQYF
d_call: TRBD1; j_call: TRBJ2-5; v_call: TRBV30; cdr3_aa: CAWSKGDRGQETQYF
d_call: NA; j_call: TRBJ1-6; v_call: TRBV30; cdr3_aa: CAWEGNSPLHF
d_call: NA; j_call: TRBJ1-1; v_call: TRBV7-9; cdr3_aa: CASSLVGQNTEAFF
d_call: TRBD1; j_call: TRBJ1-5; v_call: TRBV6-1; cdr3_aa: CASALGRQGGQPQHF
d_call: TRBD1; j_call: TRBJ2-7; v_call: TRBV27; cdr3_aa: CASSPPGQWWEQYF
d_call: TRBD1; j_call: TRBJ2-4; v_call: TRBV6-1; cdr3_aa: CASRRQGAVKNIQYF
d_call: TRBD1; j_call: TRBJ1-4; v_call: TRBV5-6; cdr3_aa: CASSWDRGAGNEKLFF
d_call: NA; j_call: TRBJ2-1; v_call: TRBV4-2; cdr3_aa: CASSQDLRRGVGSEQFF
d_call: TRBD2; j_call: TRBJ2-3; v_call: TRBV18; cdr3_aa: CASSPPLGSGGGDTQYF
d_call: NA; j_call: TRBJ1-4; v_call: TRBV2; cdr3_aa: CASSERIPNEKLFF
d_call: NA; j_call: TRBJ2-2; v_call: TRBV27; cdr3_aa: CASSYGGGELFF
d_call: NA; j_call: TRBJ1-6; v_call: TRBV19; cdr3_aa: CASSALLGDNSPLHF
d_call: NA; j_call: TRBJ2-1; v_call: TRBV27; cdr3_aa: CASSPIDLVGEQFF
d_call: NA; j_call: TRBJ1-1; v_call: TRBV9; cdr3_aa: CASSVGGTEAFF
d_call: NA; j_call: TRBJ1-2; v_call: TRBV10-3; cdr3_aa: CAISESRDKEYGYTF
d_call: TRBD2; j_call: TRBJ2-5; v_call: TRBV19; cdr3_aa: CASSIELRGRAVRETQYF
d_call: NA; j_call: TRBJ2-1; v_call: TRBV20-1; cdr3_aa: CSARGTGYNEQFF
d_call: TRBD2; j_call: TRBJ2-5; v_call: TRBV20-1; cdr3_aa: CSASTSTSGRLYNEQYF
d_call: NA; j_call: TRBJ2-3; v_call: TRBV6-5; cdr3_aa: CASSYRGSSSTDTQYF
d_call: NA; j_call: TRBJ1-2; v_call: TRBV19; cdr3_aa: CASKLSRANYGYTF
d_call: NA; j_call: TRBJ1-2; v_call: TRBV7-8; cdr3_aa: CASSSRDGPSYGYTF
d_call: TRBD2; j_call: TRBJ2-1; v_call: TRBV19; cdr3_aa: CASSISSGGAGEQFF
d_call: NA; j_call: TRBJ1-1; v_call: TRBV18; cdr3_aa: CASSPISGNTEAFF
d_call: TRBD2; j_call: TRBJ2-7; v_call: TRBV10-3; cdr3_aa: CAIRDHGEGYEQYF
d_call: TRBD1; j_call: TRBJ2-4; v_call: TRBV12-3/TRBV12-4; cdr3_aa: CASSFETGGPRGNIQYF
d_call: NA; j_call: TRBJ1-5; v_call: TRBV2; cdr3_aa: CASSEREIYSNQPQHF
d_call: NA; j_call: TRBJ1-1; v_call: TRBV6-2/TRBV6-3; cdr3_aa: CASSPTEDGEAFF
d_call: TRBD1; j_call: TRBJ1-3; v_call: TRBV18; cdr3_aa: CASSPREGGHAGNTIYF
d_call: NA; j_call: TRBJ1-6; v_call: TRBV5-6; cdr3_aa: CASSFTPNYNSPLHF
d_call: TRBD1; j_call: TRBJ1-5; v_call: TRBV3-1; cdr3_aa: CASSHKTGTQPQHF
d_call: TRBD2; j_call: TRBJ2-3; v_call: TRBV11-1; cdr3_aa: CASSRTSGATDTQYF
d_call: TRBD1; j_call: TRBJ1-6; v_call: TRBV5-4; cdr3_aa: CASGFRDRGSPLHF
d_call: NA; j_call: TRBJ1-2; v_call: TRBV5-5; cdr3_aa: CASSLQAIPYNYGYTF
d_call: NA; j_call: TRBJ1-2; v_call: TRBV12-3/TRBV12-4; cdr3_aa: CASSFGNDYGYTF
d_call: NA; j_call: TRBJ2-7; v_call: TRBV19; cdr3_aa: CASSNNRVQEQYF
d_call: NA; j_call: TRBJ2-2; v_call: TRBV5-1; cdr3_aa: CASSFSGGGELFF
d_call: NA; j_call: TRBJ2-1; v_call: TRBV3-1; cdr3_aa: CASSQEVINEQFF
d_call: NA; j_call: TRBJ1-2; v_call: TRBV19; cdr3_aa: CASNSPPGTANYGYTF
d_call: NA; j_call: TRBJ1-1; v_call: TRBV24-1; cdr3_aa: CATSDVNTEAFF